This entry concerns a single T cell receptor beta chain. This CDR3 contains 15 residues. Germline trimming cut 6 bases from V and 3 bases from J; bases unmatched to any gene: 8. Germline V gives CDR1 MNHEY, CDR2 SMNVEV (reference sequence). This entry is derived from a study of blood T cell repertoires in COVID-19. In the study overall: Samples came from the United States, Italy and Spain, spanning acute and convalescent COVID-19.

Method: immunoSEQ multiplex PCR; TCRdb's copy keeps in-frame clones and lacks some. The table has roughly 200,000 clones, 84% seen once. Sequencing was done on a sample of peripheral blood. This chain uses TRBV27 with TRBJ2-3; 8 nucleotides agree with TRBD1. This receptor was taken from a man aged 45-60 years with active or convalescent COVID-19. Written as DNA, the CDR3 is TGTGCCAGCAGGAAACAGGGGGGAGGTACAGATACGCAGTATTTT. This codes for CASRKQGGGTDTQYF.